These 24 T cell receptor beta chains share one sample of origin, sequenced in a study of cytomegalovirus exposure and HLA in healthy donors. Clones were read by immunoSEQ multiplex PCR, and TCRdb kept only the in-frame ones, dropping some. Of a few hundred thousand clones listed, 80% to 90% were seen once; the top ten hold 0.9% to 1.1%. Sequencing was performed on PBMCs. Every receptor here comes from a woman under 30 in good health and CMV-seronegative.

This chain uses TRBV18 with TRBJ2-7; 7 bases map to TRBD1. CDR3 length: 15 residues. Germline V gives CDR1 KGHSH, CDR2 LQKENI. The junction had 6 bases not matched to a gene; V was cut back by 2 bases and J by 2 bases. DNA of the CDR3: TGTGCCAGCTCACCAAGGGACAGATCCACCTACGAGCAGTACTTC. Its translation: CASSPRDRSTYEQYF.

This sequence joins TRBV29-1 and TRBJ1-2, with unresolved D. The CDR3 totals 15 residues. Per germline, CDR1 SQVTM and CDR2 ANQGSEA. V was pared by 0 bases and J by 0 bases, with 11 bases between. The CDR3 sequence is CSVEDRGGSNYGYTF. CDR3 bases: TGCAGCGTTGAAGATCGAGGCGGATCTAACTATGGCTACACCTTC.

The V gene is TRBV13, the J gene TRBJ1-1; 7 nucleotides align to TRBD1. The V and J ends lost 7 bases and 1 base, in that order; junction bases with no gene match: 3. Per germline, CDR1 PRHDT and CDR2 FYEKMQ (reference sequence). This CDR3 comprises 13 residues. CDR3 DNA sequence: TGTGCCAGCAAGACAGGGCCGAACACTGAAGCTTTCTTT. Translated: CASKTGPNTEAFF.

The chain carries TRBV7-9 and TRBJ2-5, with 13 bases lining up with TRBD2. CDR1 is SEHNR, CDR2 FQNEAQ, per germline (reference sequence). The V and J ends lost 5 bases and 2 bases, in that order; junction bases with no gene match: 8. This CDR3 is 17 amino acids long. CDR3 amino acids: CASSLGTSGTSQETQYF. The CDR3 DNA reads TGTGCCAGCAGCCTAGGGACTAGCGGGACCTCACAAGAGACCCAGTACTTC.

The chain employs TRBV4-3 and TRBJ2-3, with TRBD2 matching 7 bases. V was pared by 3 bases and J by 1 base, with 10 bases of the junction left unmatched. CDR3 size: 17 residues. The germline CDR1 and CDR2 sequences are LGHNA and YSLEER. CDR3 protein: CASSQSPSSGGTDTQYF. DNA of the CDR3: TGCGCCAGCAGCCAGAGTCCCTCGAGCGGGGGCACAGATACGCAGTATTTT.

The chain carries TRBV4-1 and TRBJ2-7; TRBD2 might be the D (5 bases). CDR3 length: 14 residues. Germline CDR1 MGHRA, CDR2 YSYEKL. Trimming removed 6 bases at V and 6 bases at J, with 18 bases between. The CDR3 bases are TGCGCCAGCAGGCGCGGACTTATTCACGGCGAGCAGTACTTC. Translated, it gives CASRRGLIHGEQYF.

The genes are TRBV5-1 and TRBJ2-7, with 9 bases fitting TRBD2. Germline V gene sequence: CDR1 SGHRS, CDR2 YFSETQ. V shed 0 bases and J 3 bases; nucleotides not matched to a gene: 10. The CDR3 spans 17 residues. The CDR3 DNA sequence: TGCGCCAGCAGCTTGGGACTAGCGGCCCTACGCGTCTACGAGCAGTACTTC. This gives the protein CASSLGLAALRVYEQYF.

The chain carries TRBV5-6 and TRBJ2-7; unclear D gene. CDR1 is SGHDT and CDR2 is YYEEEE in the germline V gene. The CDR3 runs 14 residues. V was trimmed by 3 bases and J by 4 bases, leaving 14 bases between them. The CDR3 coding sequence is TGTGCCAGCAGCTCGCTATCATCTTCGTACGAGCAGTACTTC. Protein: CASSSLSSSYEQYF.

This clone came up once. The DNA for the CDR3 is TGTGCCAGCAGCCCAATGACAGGTCACACAGATACGCAGTATTTT. Amino acids: CASSPMTGHTDTQYF. V usage is TRBV5-8 and J usage is TRBJ2-3; tentative D call: TRBD1 (6 bases). The CDR3 contains 15 residues. Germline CDR1 and CDR2: SGHTS and YDEGEE. Between the trimmed V and J ends, which lost 4 bases and 2 bases, there was a span of 14 bases.

The gene calls are TRBV4-1 and TRBJ2-3; D might be TRBD2 (6 bases). Germline CDR1 is MGHRA and CDR2 is YSYEKL. V was shortened by 3 bases and J by 6 bases, with 19 bases between the two germline ends. CDR3 length: 16 residues. The CDR3 spells CASSHGSLGMGDTQYF. CDR3 nucleotides: TGCGCCAGCAGCCACGGGAGTCTCGGGATGGGCGATACGCAGTATTTT.

Comments on this clone: The same CDR3 also results from other DNA sequences found in this sample. CDR3 nucleotide sequence: TGTGCCAGCAGCCAGGGGAACACTGAAGCTTTCTTT. It specifies CASSQGNTEAFF. The chain uses TRBV6-6 and TRBJ1-1; possibly TRBD1 for D (5 bases). The CDR3 loop spans 12 amino acids. The germline V gene encodes CDR1 MNHNY and CDR2 SVGAGI (reference sequence). Trimming took 6 bases from V and 1 from J, leaving 6 bases between them.

The chain employs TRBV10-3 and TRBJ1-1, with D perhaps matching TRBD1 (6 bases). The V and J ends lost 0 bases and 8 bases respectively, with 16 bases between them. CDR1 is ENHRY, CDR2 SYGVKD, per germline. The CDR3 runs 15 residues. The CDR3 coding sequence is TGTGCCATCAGTGAGTCTCCAGGGGAAGGAAAGGAAGCTTTCTTT. It yields the protein CAISESPGEGKEAFF.

This sequence joins TRBV4-1 and TRBJ2-7; D may be TRBD1 (6 bases). Trimming removed 1 base at V and 6 bases at J, with 13 bases between. There are 14 residues in the CDR3. CDR1 and CDR2 (germline): MGHRA, YSYEKL. The CDR3 loop reads CASSQGNRAGEQYF. The CDR3 nucleotides are TGCGCCAGCAGCCAAGGCAACAGGGCCGGCGAGCAGTACTTC.

The chain couples TRBV30 to TRBJ1-5; 7 bases align to TRBD1. There are 15 residues in the CDR3. CDR1 is GTSNPN and CDR2 is SVGIG in the germline V gene (reference sequence). The V gene end was trimmed by 2 bases and the J gene end by 5 bases; junction bases not matched to a gene: 9. The CDR3 spells CAWSPLTGFDQPQHF. DNA for the CDR3: TGTGCCTGGAGTCCCCTGACAGGGTTTGATCAGCCCCAGCATTTT.

The V gene is TRBV5-4, the J gene TRBJ1-2; D is uncertain. Germline loops: CDR1 SGHNT, CDR2 YYREEE (reference sequence). Trimming cost V 4 bases and J 4 bases, with 14 bases left between them. CDR3 length: 14 amino acids. The CDR3 here is CASSVVGAGYGYTF. CDR3 sequence (DNA): TGTGCCAGCAGCGTAGTGGGCGCGGGCTATGGCTACACCTTC.

This clone was detected only once. This rearrangement joins TRBV2 to TRBJ1-1; 7 bases fit TRBD1. From germline, CDR1 is SNHLY and CDR2 FYNNEI. With 3 bases clipped from V and 4 bases from J, the junction kept 2 bases outside the gene matches. The CDR3 covers 13 residues. The CDR3 sequence is CASSDRGSTEAFF. In DNA form, the CDR3 reads TGTGCCAGCAGTGACAGGGGGAGCACTGAAGCTTTCTTT.

The rearrangement joins TRBV6-4 to TRBJ2-1; D ambiguous. V was pared by 10 bases and J by 0 bases, with 7 bases between. The CDR3 has 12 amino acids. Germline V lookup: CDR1 MRHNA, CDR2 SNTAGT. The CDR3, as DNA: TGTGCCACCCGGAGCTCCTACAATGAGCAGTTCTTC. It encodes CATRSSYNEQFF.

The J gene is TRBJ2-7, the V gene TRBV30; no clear D. The CDR3 is made up of 14 amino acids. CDR1 and CDR2 from the germline V gene are GTSNPN and SVGIG (reference sequence). The ends were cut back, 7 bases at V and 0 bases at J, with 16 bases in the middle. The chain's CDR3 is CAYRPRQTSYEQYF. In nucleotides, the CDR3 is TGTGCCTACCGGCCGCGGCAGACCTCCTACGAGCAGTACTTC. Together with reference TRBV30 and TRBJ2-7, the CDR3 gives the full variable domain: SQTIHQWPATLVQPVGSPLSLECTVEGTSNPNLYWYRQAAGRGLQLLFYSVGIGQISSEVPQNLSASRPQDRQFILSSKKLLLSDSGFYLCAYRPRQTSYEQYFGPGTRLTVT.

Worth noting for this clone: The sample has other DNA sequences that encode this CDR3 too. The chain joins TRBV6-5 to TRBJ2-7; tentatively, D is TRBD1 (6 bases). This CDR3 contains 13 residues. Trimming cost V 0 bases and J 3 bases, with 6 bases left between them. Per the germline V gene, CDR1 is MNHEY and CDR2 is SVGAGI. CDR3 protein: CASSYSQGYEQYF. The CDR3 DNA reads as TGTGCCAGCAGTTACTCACAGGGCTACGAGCAGTACTTC.

DNA for the CDR3: TGCGCCAGCAGCTTGGGCGCAGGGCCTAACTATGGCTACACCTTC. Translation: CASSLGAGPNYGYTF. The chain is built from TRBV5-1 and TRBJ1-2; D may be TRBD1 (5 bases). Germline assignment: CDR1 SGHRS and CDR2 YFSETQ. The CDR3 runs 15 residues. Trimming took off 0 bases at V and 0 bases at J, with 9 bases between the two ends.

J is TRBJ2-7 and V is TRBV27, with a tentative D call TRBD1 (5 bases). This CDR3 has 13 residues. Trimming shortened V by 4 bases and J by 1 base, and 8 bases separated the two germline ends. CDR1 and CDR2 from the germline V gene are MNHEY and SMNVEV (reference sequence). The CDR3 reads CASSSDTSYEQYF. CDR3 sequence (DNA): TGTGCCAGCAGTTCGGACACATCCTACGAGCAGTACTTC.

CDR3 in DNA: TGCGCCAGCAGCTTGCCCCCCCGAGGGGGACAAGAGACCCAGTACTTC. Protein product: CASSLPPRGGQETQYF. The genes are TRBV5-1 and TRBJ2-5; weak D call: TRBD1 (6 bases). Trimming left V 1 base short and J 2 bases short, with 15 bases between. CDR1 SGHRS and CDR2 YFSETQ come from the germline V gene. The CDR3 has 16 amino acids.

J is TRBJ1-1 and V is TRBV2, with D unresolved. The CDR3 sequence is 15 residues long. Trimming cost V 2 bases and J 0 bases, with 10 bases left between them. Germline lookup yields CDR1 SNHLY and CDR2 FYNNEI. The CDR3 is CASSEIGTVNTEAFF. CDR3 DNA: TGTGCCAGCAGTGAAATTGGAACAGTGAACACTGAAGCTTTCTTT.

This chain joins TRBV28 and TRBJ1-5, with 7 positions matching TRBD1. The CDR3 loop spans 14 amino acids. V lost 6 bases, J lost 2 bases, and 4 bases stayed unmatched. Germline V gene data show CDR1 as MDHEN and CDR2 as SYDVKM. The CDR3, as DNA: TGTGCCAGCAGCCCAGGGACAGGCAATCAGCCCCAGCATTTT. It is translated as CASSPGTGNQPQHF.